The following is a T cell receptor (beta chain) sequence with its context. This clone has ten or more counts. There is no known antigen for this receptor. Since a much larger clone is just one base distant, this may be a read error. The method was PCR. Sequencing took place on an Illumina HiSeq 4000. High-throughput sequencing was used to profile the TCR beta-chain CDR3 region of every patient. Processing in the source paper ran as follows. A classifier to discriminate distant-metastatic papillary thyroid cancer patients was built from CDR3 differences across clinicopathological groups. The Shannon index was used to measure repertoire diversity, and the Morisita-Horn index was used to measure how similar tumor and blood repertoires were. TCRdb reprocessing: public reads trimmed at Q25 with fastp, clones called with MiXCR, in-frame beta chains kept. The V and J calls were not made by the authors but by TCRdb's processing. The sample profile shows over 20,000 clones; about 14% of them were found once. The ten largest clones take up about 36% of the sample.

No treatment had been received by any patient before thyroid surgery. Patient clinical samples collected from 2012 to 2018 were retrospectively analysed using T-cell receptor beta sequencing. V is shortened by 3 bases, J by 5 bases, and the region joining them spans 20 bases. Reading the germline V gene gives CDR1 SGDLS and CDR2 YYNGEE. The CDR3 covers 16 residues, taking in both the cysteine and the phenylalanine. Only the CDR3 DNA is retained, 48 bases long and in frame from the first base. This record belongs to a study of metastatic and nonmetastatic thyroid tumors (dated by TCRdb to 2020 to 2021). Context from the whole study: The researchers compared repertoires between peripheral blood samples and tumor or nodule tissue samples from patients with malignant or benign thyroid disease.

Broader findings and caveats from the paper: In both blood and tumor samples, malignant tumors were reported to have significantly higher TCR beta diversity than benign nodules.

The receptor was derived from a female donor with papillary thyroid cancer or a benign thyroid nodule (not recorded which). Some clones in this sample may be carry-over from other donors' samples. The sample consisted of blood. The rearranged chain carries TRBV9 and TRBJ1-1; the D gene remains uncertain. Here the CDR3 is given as CASSAAGTNLGTEAFF. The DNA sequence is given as TGTGCCAGCAGCGCAGCTGGCACGAACTTGGGGACTGAAGCTTTCTTT.